This T cell receptor beta chain was obtained from a study of T cells of healthy individuals. This clonotype was seen more than once but under ten times. The CDR3 is made up of 14 amino acids. Per the germline V gene, CDR1 is DFQATT and CDR2 is SNEGSKA (reference sequence). J gave up 4 bases and V 1 base, and 6 bases lay outside the gene matches. TCRdb re-called the 5' RACE reads with MiXCR, one entry per CDR3 protein. The profile covers 60,000 to 75,000 distinct CDR3 sequences, with about a sixth appearing a single time and approximately 4.8% taken by the ten largest. This chain joins TRBV20-1 and TRBJ2-7, with 8 bases fitting TRBD1. This sequence originates from a human donor in good health. The CDR3 DNA is TGCAGTGCTAGAGGACTTACAGGGGGTTACGAGCAGTACTTC. It yields the protein CSARGLTGGYEQYF.